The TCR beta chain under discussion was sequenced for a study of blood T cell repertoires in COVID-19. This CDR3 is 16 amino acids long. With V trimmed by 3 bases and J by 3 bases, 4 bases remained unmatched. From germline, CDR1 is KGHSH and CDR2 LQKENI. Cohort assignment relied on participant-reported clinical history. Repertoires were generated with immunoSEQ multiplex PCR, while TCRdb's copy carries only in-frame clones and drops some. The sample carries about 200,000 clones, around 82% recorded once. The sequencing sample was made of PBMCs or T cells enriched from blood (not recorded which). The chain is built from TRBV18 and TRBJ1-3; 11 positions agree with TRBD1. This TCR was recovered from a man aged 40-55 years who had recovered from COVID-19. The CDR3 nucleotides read TGTGCCAGCTCACCTTCCGGGACAGGGGGTGGAAACACCATATATTTT. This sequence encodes CASSPSGTGGGNTIYF. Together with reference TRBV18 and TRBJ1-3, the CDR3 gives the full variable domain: NAGVMQNPRHLVRRRGQEARLRCSPMKGHSHVYWYRQLPEEGLKFMVYLQKENIIDESGMPKERFSAEFPKEGPSILRIQQVVRGDSAAYFCASSPSGTGGGNTIYFGEGSWLTVV.